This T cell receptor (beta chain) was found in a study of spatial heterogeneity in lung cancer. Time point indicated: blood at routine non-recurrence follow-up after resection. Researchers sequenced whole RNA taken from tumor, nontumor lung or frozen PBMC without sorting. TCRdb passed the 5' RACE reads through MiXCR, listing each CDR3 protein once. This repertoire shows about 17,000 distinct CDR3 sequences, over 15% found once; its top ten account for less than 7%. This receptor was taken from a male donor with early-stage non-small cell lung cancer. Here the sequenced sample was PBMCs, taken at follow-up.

The CDR3 sequence: CASGRGEAEKLFF. In nucleotides, the CDR3 is TGTGCCAGCGGCAGGGGCGAGGCTGAAAAACTGTTTTTT. The gene calls are TRBV6-1 and TRBJ1-4; D may be TRBD1 (6 bases). Trimming stripped 8 bases from V and 7 bases from J, with 14 bases between. Germline V gene sequence: CDR1 MNHNS, CDR2 SASEGT. This CDR3 is built from 13 residues.